The T cell receptor (beta chain) described here comes from a study of cytomegalovirus exposure and HLA in healthy donors. In germline, CDR1 is SGHRS, CDR2 YFSETQ. The V segment lost 4 bases and the J segment 6 bases; nucleotides outside the gene matches: 4. The CDR3 consists of 13 residues. To note about this clone: Its specificity is unknown.

Both 60 Vbeta primers and 13 Jbeta primers went into the PCR. TCRdb's copy holds only in-frame clones and misses some; the assay was immunoSEQ multiplex PCR. The sample records about 200,000 clones, approximately 80% being singletons. General study results and limits: Links to common viral pathogens appeared, in a later analysis, for several of the most significant clusters. Apparent HLA restriction characterized most CMV-associated TCR beta chains in a later analysis.

V usage is TRBV5-1 and J usage is TRBJ2-1; TRBD2 matches 7 bases. The clonotype originates from a girl aged 10 to 17 in good health and CMV-seronegative. Input material: PBMCs. In nucleotides, the CDR3 is TGCGCCAGCAGCCCGACTAGCCCCAATGAGCAGTTCTTC. Translating it yields CASSPTSPNEQFF. The entire variable domain, with the rest obtained from reference TRBV5-1 and TRBJ2-1, is as follows: KAGVTQTPRYLIKTRGQQVTLSCSPISGHRSVSWYQQTPGQGLQFLFEYFSETQRNKGNFPGRFSGRQFSNSRSEMNVSTLELGDSALYLCASSPTSPNEQFFGPGTRLTVL.